This T cell receptor (beta chain) emerged from a study of blood T cell repertoires in COVID-19. The wider study: Sources were T cells, B-cell-depleted T cells, or PBMCs; the material itself was cDNA or gDNA.

Germline CDR1 and CDR2: SQVTM and ANQGSEA. The CDR3 covers 15 residues. Trimming cost V 6 bases and J 5 bases; bases outside gene matches: 12. Clones were sequenced by immunoSEQ multiplex PCR, and TCRdb holds only the in-frame ones, with some missing. The sample includes 93,000 or so clones, approximately 89% of them seen just once. Sequencing was done on a sample of peripheral blood. V and J are TRBV29-1 and TRBJ2-5, with TRBD2 identical over 10 bases. The sequence derives from a woman at least 80 years old in a cohort sampled during active COVID-19. CDR3 residues: CSVLPLLAGVETQYF. The CDR3 DNA is TGCAGCGTCCTTCCCCTCCTAGCGGGAGTTGAGACCCAGTACTTC. The full variable domain, its missing parts supplied by reference TRBV29-1 and TRBJ2-5, is SAVISQKPSRDICQRGTSLTIQCQVDSQVTMMFWYRQQPGQSLTLIATANQGSEATYESGFVIDKFPISRPNLTFSTLTVSNMSPEDSSIYLCSVLPLLAGVETQYFGPGTRLLVL.